These 24 T cell receptor beta chains came from one sample sequenced in a study of T cell responses to AZD1222 COVID-19 vaccine. This table comes from immunoSEQ multiplex PCR, and its TCRdb copy is limited to in-frame clones, with some not included. Counted here are 120,000 to 150,000 clones, around 88% occurring once; the ten biggest clones make up roughly 16%. The sample consisted of peripheral blood, taken on day 0 of AZD1222 vaccination. These receptors all come from an adult in good health.

This chain joins TRBV18 and TRBJ1-2, with 8 bases aligning to TRBD1. V was clipped by 0 bases and J by 6 bases; unmatched bases: 3. The CDR3 is made up of 14 amino acids. CDR1 and CDR2 from the germline V gene are KGHSH and LQKENI. Written as DNA, the CDR3 is TGTGCCAGCTCACCACCGCCAGGGGGCGATGGCTACACCTTC. Residues: CASSPPPGGDGYTF.

This clone turned up a few times. This chain links TRBV7-6 with TRBJ1-3, with 8 bases aligning to TRBD1. Germline CDR1 and CDR2: SGHVS and FNYEAQ. J gave up 1 base and V 6 bases, and 14 bases lay outside the gene matches. This CDR3 is 18 amino acids long. The CDR3 nucleotides are TGTGCCAGCAGTTTCACCGGAGGACAGGGATCATCTGGAAACACCATATATTTT. Translation: CASSFTGGQGSSGNTIYF.

The chain links TRBV5-8 to TRBJ2-1; D is perhaps TRBD1 (6 bases). Deletions cut 0 bases from V and 1 base from J, with 11 bases between. The CDR3 is 16 amino acids. Germline assignment: CDR1 SGHTS and CDR2 YDEGEE. CDR3 in amino acids: CASSLGQGLSYNEQFF. CDR3 sequence (DNA): TGTGCCAGCAGCTTGGGTCAGGGGCTATCCTACAATGAGCAGTTCTTC.

This clone was observed once. The chain employs TRBV18 and TRBJ2-3; D is undetermined. The V gene's germline CDR1 is KGHSH and CDR2 LQKENI. The CDR3 totals 15 residues. V lost 2 bases to trimming and J lost 3 bases, with 12 bases between them. CDR3 sequence: CASSPNLGVTDTQYF. The CDR3 DNA reads as TGTGCCAGCTCACCAAATTTAGGAGTAACAGATACGCAGTATTTT.

This clone was observed a single time. The chain couples TRBV7-9 to TRBJ1-3; D gene uncertain. Trimming left V 5 bases short and J 7 bases short, with 9 bases between. The CDR3 runs to 12 residues. Germline-derived CDR1 and CDR2 are SEHNR and FQNEAQ (reference sequence). The CDR3 DNA follows: TGTGCCAGCAGCCGCACCGAGAACACCATATATTTT. This encodes CASSRTENTIYF.

V usage is TRBV5-6 and J usage is TRBJ1-5; no clear D gene. Deletions cut 2 bases from V and 4 bases from J, with 7 bases between. Germline CDR1 SGHDT, CDR2 YYEEEE. This CDR3 spans 13 amino acids. CDR3 protein: CASSLRPNQPQHF. CDR3 DNA: TGTGCCAGCAGCTTACGGCCGAATCAGCCCCAGCATTTT.

The V call is TRBV12-3 or TRBV12-4, the J call TRBJ1-2, with a possible D match to TRBD1 (6 bases). CDR3 length: 13 residues. Trimming shortened V by 6 bases and J by 1 base, and 9 bases separated the two germline ends. CDR3 region: CASRQGGNYGYTF. In DNA form, the CDR3 reads TGTGCCAGCAGACAGGGTGGTAACTATGGCTACACCTTC.

The chain links TRBV29-1 to TRBJ2-5; 7 bases match TRBD1. Germline assignment: CDR1 SQVTM and CDR2 ANQGSEA. The CDR3 consists of 13 residues. The trim removed 6 bases at V and 1 base at J, leaving 5 bases unmatched. CDR3: CSVDTGAQETQYF. The CDR3 nucleotides are TGCAGCGTAGACACAGGGGCCCAAGAGACCCAGTACTTC.

This chain's CDR3 is CASSRDRGPSEAFF. The CDR3 region has the DNA TGTGCCAGCAGTCGCGACAGGGGTCCCTCTGAAGCTTTCTTT. The chain recombines TRBV6-5 with TRBJ1-1; TRBD1 matches at 8 bases. The CDR3 totals 14 residues. V shed 5 bases, J shed 6 bases, and the junction held 8 bases outside the gene matches. In germline, CDR1 is MNHEY, CDR2 SVGAGI.

This rearrangement joins TRBV7-2 to TRBJ1-5, with 7 positions matching TRBD1. Germline assignment: CDR1 SGHTA and CDR2 FQGNSA. This CDR3 contains 14 residues. The J segment lost 7 bases and the V segment lost 1 base, leaving 4 bases of the junction unmatched. This chain's CDR3 is CASSLGDSSQPQHF. For the CDR3, the DNA is TGTGCCAGCAGCTTAGGGGACAGCTCCCAGCCCCAGCATTTT.

J is TRBJ2-1 and V is TRBV7-3; 9 positions agree with TRBD2. CDR3 length: 15 amino acids. The V segment lost 3 bases and the J segment 6 bases; nucleotides outside the gene matches: 6. Germline V gene lookup returns CDR1 SGHTA and CDR2 FQGTGA. CDR3 residues: CASSFSGGPPNEQFF. The CDR3 bases are TGTGCCAGCAGCTTTAGCGGGGGCCCACCCAATGAGCAGTTCTTC.

The chain combines TRBV19 with TRBJ2-1; 13 bases map to TRBD2. Per the germline V gene, CDR1 is LNHDA and CDR2 is SQIVND (reference sequence). The CDR3 covers 20 residues. V lost 7 bases, J lost 0 bases, and 15 bases stayed unmatched. The CDR3 loop reads CASKGVLTSGGPSSYNEQFF. CDR3 DNA: TGTGCCAGTAAGGGGGTTCTGACTAGCGGGGGGCCGAGCTCCTACAATGAGCAGTTCTTC.

The genes are TRBV14 and TRBJ1-4, with D unresolved. Germline CDR1 reads SGHDN; CDR2 reads FVKESK. Between the trimmed V and J ends, which lost 4 bases and 0 bases, there was a span of 3 bases. There are 13 residues in the CDR3. The DNA for the CDR3 is TGTGCCAGCAGCCGCGCAACTAATGAAAAACTGTTTTTT. Protein product: CASSRATNEKLFF.

The rearrangement links TRBV6-5 to TRBJ1-2; D is unclear. Germline loops: CDR1 MNHEY, CDR2 SVGAGI. CDR3 length: 12 residues. Deletions cut 2 bases from V and 5 bases from J, with 6 bases between. The CDR3 loop reads CASSYDFYGYTF. CDR3 in DNA: TGTGCCAGCAGTTACGATTTTTATGGCTACACCTTC.

This clone was recorded once. CDR3 amino acids: CASSQDNNSPREQYF. CDR3 sequence (DNA): TGTGCCAGCAGCCAAGATAATAACAGCCCAAGAGAGCAGTACTTC. The chain has TRBV4-2 and TRBJ2-7; D gene unclear. Looked up from germline, CDR1 is LGHNA and CDR2 is YNFKEQ. V dropped 0 bases and J dropped 7 bases, with 16 bases sitting between them. This CDR3 is 15 amino acids long.

V usage is TRBV7-3 and J usage is TRBJ1-1, with 10 bases aligning to TRBD1. The CDR3 is 15 residues long. Losses at the gene ends were 0 bases for V and 3 bases for J; bases not matched to a gene: 1. CDR1 is SGHTA and CDR2 is FQGTGA in the germline V gene. The CDR3 sequence: CASSLTGTGDTEAFF. In DNA, the CDR3 is TGTGCCAGCAGCTTAACGGGGACAGGGGACACTGAAGCTTTCTTT.

The V and J genes are TRBV12-5 and TRBJ2-2; 10 positions agree with TRBD2. CDR3 length: 16 amino acids. Unmatched junction bases numbered 9, after V lost 4 bases and J lost 7 bases. In germline, CDR1 is LGHNT, CDR2 FRNRAP. The chain's CDR3 is CASGSPGSGGDGELFF. Written as DNA, the CDR3 is TGTGCTAGTGGTTCCCCGGGGAGCGGGGGGGACGGGGAGCTGTTTTTT.

DNA for the CDR3: TGTGCCAGCAGCTGGAAGGGGGGTAGCAATCAGCCCCAGCATTTT. Protein: CASSWKGGSNQPQHF. The rearrangement links TRBV21-1 to TRBJ1-5. TRBV21-1 is an annotated pseudogene. The CDR3 has 15 amino acids.

As concerns this clone: The junction departs from germline at one end; a sequencing error may be responsible. This chain uses TRBV4-2 with TRBJ1-2; TRBD1 is a possible D gene (5 bases). This CDR3 has 15 residues. Germline lookup yields CDR1 LGHNA and CDR2 YNFKEQ. The DNA of the CDR3 is TGTGCCAGCAGACAAGGGGAGACAGCTATCGGGGGCTACACCTTC. Amino acid sequence: CASRQGETAIGGYTF.

This chain uses TRBV28 with TRBJ1-4, with TRBD1 identical over 10 bases. The CDR3 is made up of 12 amino acids. Trimming took 8 bases from V and 7 from J; bases not matched to a gene: 1. Germline V gene data show CDR1 as MDHEN and CDR2 as SYDVKM. In DNA, the CDR3 is TGTGCCAGCCGGACAGGGGGTGAAAAACTGTTTTTT. It encodes CASRTGGEKLFF.

This clone was counted once. This chain uses TRBV10-3 with TRBJ2-2; D call uncertain. Trimming removed 3 bases from V and 0 bases from J, with 5 bases in between. The germline V gene encodes CDR1 ENHRY and CDR2 SYGVKD. The CDR3 contains 14 residues. The CDR3 here is CAISDNPNTGELFF. For the CDR3, the DNA is TGTGCCATCAGTGACAACCCGAACACCGGGGAGCTGTTTTTT.

In this sample, this clone turned up once. The V call is TRBV10-3, the J call TRBJ1-3; no definite D call. The CDR3 totals 14 residues. Germline CDR1 and CDR2: ENHRY and SYGVKD. Trimming pared 0 bases from V and 6 bases from J, leaving 9 bases between. This CDR3 reads CAISESSGANTIYF. CDR3 in DNA: TGTGCCATCAGTGAGTCGTCGGGTGCAAACACCATATATTTT.

This clone was seen just once. The chain combines TRBV27 with TRBJ1-2; possible D gene TRBD1, 5 bases. The CDR3 is made up of 15 amino acids. CDR1 and CDR2 (germline): MNHEY, SMNVEV (reference sequence). V lost 5 bases and J lost 1, with 14 bases in between. The CDR3 bases are TGTGCCAGCAGTCCCCTGGGAAGGGGTAACTATGGCTACACCTTC. The encoded protein is CASSPLGRGNYGYTF.

V and J are TRBV5-8 and TRBJ1-5; no definite D call. Trimming took 9 bases from V and 4 from J, leaving 14 bases between them. The germline V gene encodes CDR1 SGHTS and CDR2 YDEGEE. The CDR3 has 13 residues. This CDR3 reads CATSTTRNQPQHF. The DNA for the CDR3 is TGTGCCACATCGACAACCCGGAATCAGCCCCAGCATTTT.